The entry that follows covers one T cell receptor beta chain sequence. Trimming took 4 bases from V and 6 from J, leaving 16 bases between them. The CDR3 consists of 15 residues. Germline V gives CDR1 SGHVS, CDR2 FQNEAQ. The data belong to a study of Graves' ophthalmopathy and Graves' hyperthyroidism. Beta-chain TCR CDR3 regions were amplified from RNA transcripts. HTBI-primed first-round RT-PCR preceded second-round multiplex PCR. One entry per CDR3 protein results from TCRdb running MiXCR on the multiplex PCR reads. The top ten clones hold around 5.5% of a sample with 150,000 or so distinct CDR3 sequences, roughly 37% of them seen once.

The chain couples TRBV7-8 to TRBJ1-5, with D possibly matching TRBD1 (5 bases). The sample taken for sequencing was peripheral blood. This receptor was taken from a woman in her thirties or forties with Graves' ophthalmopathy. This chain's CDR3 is CASSSPRGEAQPQHF. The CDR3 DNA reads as TGTGCCAGCAGCTCGCCGAGGGGAGAGGCTCAGCCCCAGCATTTT.